This T cell receptor beta chain was recovered during a study of cytomegalovirus exposure and HLA in healthy donors. In the PCR, 60 Vbeta and 13 Jbeta primers were used. Sequenced by immunoSEQ multiplex PCR; TCRdb stores in-frame clones only, minus some. Among approximately 300,000 clones listed, 80% were seen once. This clone has a single count. This same CDR3 is encoded by further DNA sequences in the sample. Trimming removed 2 bases from V and 4 bases from J; junction bases left unmatched: 2. Germline CDR1 reads GTSNPN; CDR2 reads SVGIG (reference sequence). This CDR3 contains 13 residues. This chain links TRBV30 with TRBJ1-5; 7 bases are shared with TRBD1. This TCR was sampled from a girl under 10 years old in good health and CMV-seronegative. Material for sequencing was PBMCs. The CDR3 nucleotides read TGTGCCTGGAGTCCAGGGGGGAATCAGCCCCAGCATTTT. Its protein product is CAWSPGGNQPQHF.